The 28 T cell receptor beta chains listed next were all sequenced from one sample in a study of blood T cell repertoires in COVID-19. Method: immunoSEQ multiplex PCR; TCRdb's copy keeps in-frame clones and lacks some. The sample lists roughly 360,000 clones, approximately 87% occurring once. Material for sequencing was PBMCs or T cells enriched from blood (not recorded which). All receptors derive from a young woman with acute COVID-19.

Here the CDR3 DNA reads TGTGCCAGCAGCCTGGGCCTCAGGGGGGCCAACGTCCTGACTTTC. This codes for CASSLGLRGANVLTF. The chain has TRBV5-6 and TRBJ2-6; D is unresolved. This CDR3 has 15 amino acids. Trimming left V 4 bases short and J 4 bases short, with 12 bases between. Germline lookup yields CDR1 SGHDT and CDR2 YYEEEE. Looking up the rest from reference TRBV5-6 and TRBJ2-6 gives the full variable domain: DAGVTQSPTHLIKTRGQQVTLRCSPKSGHDTVSWYQQALGQGPQFIFQYYEEEERQRGNFPDRFSGHQFPNYSSELNVNALLLGDSALYLCASSLGLRGANVLTFGAGSRLTVL.

A single count supports this clone. V and J are TRBV7-9 and TRBJ2-1; 14 bases map to TRBD2. J was trimmed by 3 bases and V by 3 bases; bases with no gene match: 4. This CDR3 has 17 residues. Germline V gives CDR1 SEHNR, CDR2 FQNEAQ (reference sequence). The chain's CDR3 is CASSFWTSGGHYNEQFF. In DNA form, the CDR3 reads TGTGCCAGCAGCTTCTGGACTAGCGGGGGGCACTACAATGAGCAGTTCTTC.

The gene calls are TRBV5-1 and TRBJ2-2; 7 bases fit TRBD2. This CDR3 has 15 residues. The ends lost 0 bases at V and 5 bases at J; junction bases unmatched: 4. CDR1 is SGHRS, CDR2 YFSETQ, per germline. The CDR3 region is CASSLVAGETGELFF. In nucleotides, the CDR3 is TGCGCCAGCAGCTTGGTGGCGGGGGAAACCGGGGAGCTGTTTTTT.

The chain uses TRBV6-1 and TRBJ1-6, with a weak D call TRBD1 (6 bases). V was trimmed by 2 bases and J by 8 bases, leaving 10 bases between them. The CDR3 extends over 14 amino acids. Germline CDR1 is MNHNS and CDR2 is SASEGT. CDR3 in DNA: TGTGCCAGCAGTGAAAGGGGGGGTTATTCACCCCTCCACTTT. This encodes CASSERGGYSPLHF.

V and J are TRBV13 and TRBJ2-1; tentatively, D is TRBD2 (6 bases). This CDR3 has 13 residues. V was trimmed by 6 bases and J by 7 bases, leaving 13 bases between them. Germline V gene data show CDR1 as PRHDT and CDR2 as FYEKMQ (reference sequence). As DNA, the CDR3 is TGTGCCAGCAGTTTACGGGGGATGAATGAGCAGTTCTTC. Translation: CASSLRGMNEQFF. The entire variable domain, with the rest obtained from reference TRBV13 and TRBJ2-1, is as follows: AAGVIQSPRHLIKEKRETATLKCYPIPRHDTVYWYQQGPGQDPQFLISFYEKMQSDKGSIPDRFSAQQFSDYHSELNMSSLELGDSALYFCASSLRGMNEQFFGPGTRLTVL.

This clone showed up just once. The J gene is TRBJ1-1, the V gene TRBV25-1; 7 bases align to TRBD1. CDR1 is MGHDK and CDR2 is SYGVNS in the germline V gene. The CDR3 length is 15 residues. The V and J ends lost 7 bases and 5 bases, in that order; junction bases with no gene match: 13. CDR3 in amino acids: CASTNRGSVRTEAFF. CDR3 nucleotide sequence: TGTGCCAGCACGAACAGGGGATCGGTACGAACTGAAGCTTTCTTT.

The V gene is TRBV4-2, the J gene TRBJ2-6; 12 bases fit TRBD2. Germline CDR1 is LGHNA and CDR2 is YNFKEQ. This CDR3 is 20 amino acids long. V gave up 1 base and J gave up 4 bases; unmatched junction bases: 11. The CDR3 nucleotides are TGTGCCAGCAGCCAAGTCTCGGGGCTAGCGGGGGGGCGAGGGGCCAACGTCCTGACTTTC. This codes for CASSQVSGLAGGRGANVLTF.

The chain joins TRBV5-1 to TRBJ2-7, with D possibly matching TRBD1 (6 bases). There are 14 residues in the CDR3. Germline CDR1 and CDR2: SGHRS and YFSETQ. V lost 1 base and J 6 bases, leaving 14 bases between the germline ends. The CDR3 is CASSLSRDIPEQYF. The CDR3 DNA follows: TGCGCCAGCAGCTTGTCCCGGGACATTCCCGAGCAGTACTTC.

The chain links TRBV2 to TRBJ1-6, with D possibly being TRBD1 (5 bases). V was trimmed by 2 bases and J by 6 bases, leaving 14 bases between them. The germline V gene encodes CDR1 SNHLY and CDR2 FYNNEI. CDR3 length equals 16 residues. The CDR3 reads CASSERRGPSNSPLHF. The CDR3 DNA follows: TGTGCCAGCAGTGAAAGGCGGGGACCAAGTAATTCACCCCTCCACTTT.

Worth noting for this clone: The sample carries other DNA sequences with the same CDR3. The chain joins TRBV19 to TRBJ2-5, with D possibly TRBD2 on 7 matching bases. V lost 4 bases, J lost 4 bases, and 10 bases lay in between. Germline V gives CDR1 LNHDA, CDR2 SQIVND (reference sequence). This CDR3 is 13 amino acids long. The CDR3 loop is CASSRGGGETQYF. The CDR3 DNA reads TGTGCCAGTAGTAGGGGGGGCGGAGAGACCCAGTACTTC.

This chain connects TRBV1 to TRBJ2-1; the D call TRBD2 from the table was never checked on the DNA. TRBV1 is annotated as a pseudogene. CDR3 length equals 20 residues. As DNA, the CDR3 is TGCACCAGCAGCCAACCCCGCGGACTAGCGGGGGGGCGATCCTACAATGAGCAGTTCTTC. Its translation is CTSSQPRGLAGGRSYNEQFF.

The rearrangement uses TRBV4-3 and TRBJ1-2; TRBD1 aligns across 8 bases. Germline CDR1 LGHNA, CDR2 YSLEER. The V gene end was trimmed by 0 bases and the J gene end by 5 bases; junction bases not matched to a gene: 2. The CDR3 contains 14 residues. Here the CDR3 DNA reads TGCGCCAGCAGCCAAGACAGGGGGCATTATGGCTACACCTTC. It encodes CASSQDRGHYGYTF.

In DNA form, the CDR3 reads TGTGCCAGCAGGACAGGGTCTAACACAGATACGCAGTATTTT. Translated, it gives CASRTGSNTDTQYF. The chain is built from TRBV28 and TRBJ2-3; 7 bases map to TRBD1. V shed 6 bases and J 2 bases; nucleotides not matched to a gene: 5. The length of the CDR3 is 14 residues. The germline gives CDR1 MDHEN, CDR2 SYDVKM.

The J gene is TRBJ1-5, the V gene TRBV2; TRBD1 matches 9 bases. Germline-derived CDR1 and CDR2 are SNHLY and FYNNEI. Trimming at V came to 6 bases and at J to 4 bases, leaving 4 bases not matched to a gene. This CDR3 is built from 14 residues. The CDR3 spells CASRGTGKNQPQHF. The CDR3 nucleotides read TGTGCCAGCAGGGGGACAGGGAAGAATCAGCCCCAGCATTTT.

V gene TRBV21-1 combines with J gene TRBJ2-5; the table's D call TRBD2 went unverified against the DNA. TRBV21-1 is an annotated pseudogene. The CDR3 is 17 amino acids. The CDR3 DNA sequence: TGTGCCGGCATCTCCGGGGGACCCAGACGGTACCAAGAGACCCAGTACTTC. It yields the protein CAGISGGPRRYQETQYF.

The chain uses TRBV5-5 and TRBJ1-2; TRBD1 is a possible D gene (6 bases). CDR1 and CDR2 (germline): SGHKS, YYEKEE (reference sequence). This CDR3 has 15 amino acids. V was trimmed by 4 bases and J by 5 bases, leaving 18 bases between them. The CDR3 spells CASSPGGQVGYGYTF. DNA for the CDR3: TGTGCCAGCAGCCCCGGGGGGCAGGTGGGATATGGCTACACCTTC.

This clone was counted a single time. The chain has TRBV7-2 and TRBJ1-4, with 7 bases that match TRBD1. Trimming at V came to 3 bases and at J to 7 bases, leaving 8 bases not matched to a gene. The CDR3 is 15 residues long. The germline V gene has CDR1 SGHTA and CDR2 FQGNSA. The CDR3 DNA reads as TGTGCCAGCAGCTTCGACAGGGCGCGACCTGAAAAACTGTTTTTT. It translates to CASSFDRARPEKLFF.

This chain uses TRBV5-8 with TRBJ1-5; tentatively, D is TRBD1 (5 bases). CDR1 and CDR2 (germline): SGHTS, YDEGEE. V was trimmed by 3 bases and J by 5 bases, leaving 6 bases between them. The CDR3 has 12 residues. The CDR3 is CASSWGDQPQHF. The CDR3 DNA reads TGTGCCAGCAGCTGGGGGGATCAGCCCCAGCATTTT.

J is TRBJ1-4 and V is TRBV27, with D possibly being TRBD1 (5 bases). From germline, CDR1 is MNHEY and CDR2 SMNVEV (reference sequence). V lost 10 bases and J lost 4, with 13 bases in between. This CDR3 contains 13 residues. The CDR3 region has the DNA TGTGCCACCCTCGGGGGGATTAATGAAAAACTGTTTTTT. Translation gives CATLGGINEKLFF. The entire variable domain, with the rest obtained from reference TRBV27 and TRBJ1-4, is as follows: EAQVTQNPRYLITVTGKKLTVTCSQNMNHEYMSWYRQDPGLGLRQIYYSMNVEVTDKGDVPEGYKVSRKEKRNFPLILESPSPNQTSLYFCATLGGINEKLFFGSGTQLSVL.

The chain joins TRBV6-5 to TRBJ2-1; D is perhaps TRBD1 (7 bases). The CDR3 runs to 12 residues. The germline V gene has CDR1 MNHEY and CDR2 SVGAGI. The V gene lost 6 bases and the J gene lost 8 bases, with 11 bases spanning the gap. CDR3 protein: CASSPGGYEQFF. The CDR3 coding sequence is TGTGCCAGCAGCCCAGGGGGGTATGAGCAGTTCTTC.

About this clone: A junction end diverges from the germline sequence, so it may reflect a read error. Additional DNA sequences in this sample encode the identical CDR3. The chain joins TRBV15 to TRBJ1-2; D gene uncertain. CDR1 is LNHNV, CDR2 YYDKDF, per germline (reference sequence). This CDR3 spans 14 amino acids. Here the CDR3 reads CATSRDRQQDGYTF. CDR3 bases: TGTGCCACCAGTAGAGACCGCCAGCAGGATGGCTACACCTTC.

This rearrangement joins TRBV20-1 to TRBJ2-7, with D perhaps TRBD1 (5 bases). V lost 3 bases, J lost 3 bases, and 15 bases lay in between. Looked up from germline, CDR1 is DFQATT and CDR2 is SNEGSKA (reference sequence). The CDR3 extends over 14 amino acids. CDR3 sequence: CSASGPGQGYEQYF. The CDR3 DNA reads as TGCAGTGCTAGTGGCCCAGGGCAAGGCTACGAGCAGTACTTC.

The rearrangement uses TRBV27 and TRBJ2-2; no clear D gene. The length of the CDR3 is 14 residues. V gave up 2 bases and J gave up 1 base, with 5 bases separating them. Germline lookup yields CDR1 MNHEY and CDR2 SMNVEV (reference sequence). CDR3 coding DNA: TGTGCCAGCAGTTTAGAGCAGAACACCGGGGAGCTGTTTTTT. Its protein is CASSLEQNTGELFF.

This clone was observed a handful of times. The chain recombines TRBV7-3 with TRBJ2-2; 7 bases agree with TRBD1. The junction had 5 bases not matched to a gene; V was cut back by 4 bases and J by 6 bases. CDR1 is SGHTA, CDR2 FQGTGA, per germline. The CDR3 spans 14 residues. CDR3 in amino acids: CASSSKTGPGELFF. The CDR3, as DNA: TGTGCCAGCAGCTCCAAGACAGGGCCCGGGGAGCTGTTTTTT.

The chain links TRBV6-5 to TRBJ2-7; 7 bases match TRBD1. The J segment lost 3 bases and the V segment lost 0 bases, leaving 5 bases of the junction unmatched. The CDR3 extends over 15 amino acids. The germline gives CDR1 MNHEY, CDR2 SVGAGI. CDR3 sequence reads: CASSYSPGGLYEQYF. CDR3 coding DNA: TGTGCCAGCAGTTACTCGCCAGGGGGTCTCTACGAGCAGTACTTC.

The rearrangement joins TRBV24-1 to TRBJ2-1; 14 bases agree with TRBD2. The CDR3 totals 17 residues. CDR1 and CDR2 from the germline V gene are KGHDR and SFDVKD. Trimming cost V 3 bases and J 8 bases; bases outside gene matches: 8. The CDR3 sequence: CATSDPGLAGDRDEQFF. The CDR3 DNA is TGTGCCACCAGTGATCCGGGACTAGCGGGGGACCGCGATGAGCAGTTCTTC.

The gene calls are TRBV2 and TRBJ2-7; no clear D gene. Germline assignment: CDR1 SNHLY and CDR2 FYNNEI. Trimming shortened V by 6 bases and J by 4 bases, and 13 bases separated the two germline ends. This CDR3 has 13 residues. The CDR3, as DNA: TGTGCCAGCAGGATCGACCCGAGGTACGAGCAGTACTTC. Translated: CASRIDPRYEQYF. Full variable domain (missing parts from reference TRBV2 and TRBJ2-7): EPEVTQTPSHQVTQMGQEVILRCVPISNHLYFYWYRQILGQKVEFLVSFYNNEISEKSEIFDDQFSVERPDGSNFTLKIRSTKLEDSAMYFCASRIDPRYEQYFGPGTRLTVT.

This clone was observed once. The chain recombines TRBV7-2 with TRBJ2-5, with TRBD1 matching 8 bases. The germline gives CDR1 SGHTA, CDR2 FQGNSA. V lost 5 bases, J lost 4 bases, and 12 bases stayed unmatched. The CDR3 loop spans 16 amino acids. The CDR3 here is CASSPNTGQGGETQYF. As DNA, the CDR3 is TGTGCCAGCAGCCCCAATACTGGACAGGGAGGAGAGACCCAGTACTTC.